Listed below are T cell receptor beta chains from one sample, sequenced in a study of T cells in Graves' hyperthyroidism and ophthalmopathy. Each CDR3 protein is one row after TCRdb ran MiXCR on the multiplex PCR reads. The table lists about 380,000 distinct CDR3 sequences, about 13% of them singletons. Sequencing was done on a sample of blood. These receptors were obtained from a man younger than 45 with Graves' hyperthyroidism that later progressed to Graves' ophthalmopathy. CDR3s include the opening cysteine and the closing phenylalanine or tryptophan. Fields, in order: D gene, J gene, V gene, clone size, CDR3 DNA, CDR3 protein. The D gene is left open where the match is weak. Clone size is not always given. Where it is, it says once, few, many or a class for expanded clones.

TRBD2 TRBJ2-1 TRBV9 . TGTGCCAGCAGCCTCCGGACTAGCCCCTACAATGAGCAGTTCTTC CASSLRTSPYNEQFF
TRBD1 TRBJ1-5 TRBV4-1 few TGCGCCAGCAGCCAAGGGGATGAAGGGGGCCGGAATCAGCCCCAGCATTTT CASSQGDEGGRNQPQHF
TRBD1 TRBJ2-7 TRBV11-2 many TGTGCCAGCAGCTTAGGCGGGACAGGAGTTCCCTACGAGCAGTACTTC CASSLGGTGVPYEQYF
TRBD1 TRBJ2-7 TRBV6-1 many TGTGCCAGCTCCCTACAGGGGGTTGGGCCCCTCTACGAGCAGTACTTC CASSLQGVGPLYEQYF
TRBD1 TRBJ1-4 TRBV19 . TGTGCCAGTAGTCCGGACAGGGTTGCAACTAATGAAAAACTGTTTTTT CASSPDRVATNEKLFF
. TRBJ1-5 TRBV5-1 . TGCGCCAGCAGCTTGGGGGACATTCATCAGCCCCAGCATTTT CASSLGDIHQPQHF
TRBD1 TRBJ2-1 TRBV11-1 many TGTGCCAGCAGCTATACAGGGGGCGAAGGGCGAGAGCAGTTCTTC CASSYTGGEGREQFF
. TRBJ2-5 TRBV5-1 few TGCGCCTGCTCCGAGTGGTTTGGTCAAGAGACCCAGTACTTC CACSEWFGQETQYF
. TRBJ2-2 TRBV19 . TGTGCCAGTAGTATGGGTAGCGATCCCGGGGAGCTGTTTTTT CASSMGSDPGELFF
. TRBJ2-7 TRBV5-1 . TGCGCCAGCAGCTTTGGAGGGTTGAACTCCTACGAGCAGTACTTC CASSFGGLNSYEQYF
TRBD1 TRBJ2-7 TRBV20-1 . TGCAGTGCTAGATCCCGGGACAGGGGTATCCACGAGCAGTACTTC CSARSRDRGIHEQYF
TRBD1 TRBJ2-7 TRBV18 many TGTGCCAGCTCACCAAGGGACAGGAATTCCTACGAGCAGTACTTC CASSPRDRNSYEQYF
TRBD1 TRBJ1-5 TRBV6-5 . TGTGCCAGCAGTTACTCCAGGACAGGGATGGGTCAGCCCCAGCATTTT CASSYSRTGMGQPQHF
. TRBJ2-3 TRBV9 . TGTGCCAGCAGCCGAGGTGGCTCAGATACGCAGTATTTT CASSRGGSDTQYF
. TRBJ1-6 TRBV6-2/TRBV6-3 . TGTGCCAGCAGTTCCTTACCCTTCACTAGATCACCCCTCCACTTT CASSSLPFTRSPLHF
TRBD2 TRBJ2-6 TRBV6-1 . TGTGCCAGCATACAAACGGGGGGGGTCTCTGGGGCCAACGTCCTGACTTTC CASIQTGGVSGANVLTF
. TRBJ1-6 TRBV11-2 . TGTGCCAGCAGAGTGAGCTCCTATAATTCACCCATCCACTTT CASRVSSYNSPIHF
. TRBJ2-7 TRBV10-3 . TGTGCCATCAGTGAGTCTGGGGACCCTACCTACGAGCAGTACTTC CAISESGDPTYEQYF
. TRBJ2-6 TRBV2 few TGTGCCAGCAGTGTTGATGAACGCCCCTCTGGGGCCAACGTCCTGACTTTC CASSVDERPSGANVLTF
. TRBJ2-1 TRBV5-1 . TGCGCCAGCAGCTTCCTGAGGGGCCCAAGCTCCTACAATGAGCAGTTCTTC CASSFLRGPSSYNEQFF
. TRBJ1-6 TRBV5-1 many TGCGCCAGCAGCTCTGACCAGGGATCGAATTCACCCCTCCACTTT CASSSDQGSNSPLHF
. TRBJ1-1 TRBV5-6 many TGTGCCAGCAGCCCAGGGCACACTGAAGCTTTCTTT CASSPGHTEAFF
. TRBJ1-5 TRBV7-9 many TGTGCCAGCAGCTCCCCAAATCAGCCCCAGCATTTT CASSSPNQPQHF
TRBD1 TRBJ1-1 TRBV7-9 few TGTGCCAGCAGCTCCTGGACAGGGCCCGCGGAAGCTTTCTTT CASSSWTGPAEAFF
. TRBJ1-5 TRBV12-3/TRBV12-4 few TGTGCCAGCAGTTTGGGCAGGAGGGAGCAGCCCCAGCATTTT CASSLGRREQPQHF
TRBD2 TRBJ2-7 TRBV20-1 . TGCAGTGCTCATCCCACTAGCGGGGGCTCCTACGAGCAGTACTTC CSAHPTSGGSYEQYF
. TRBJ2-2 TRBV20-1 few TGCAGTGCTAGAGATGGACCGGGGGAGCTGTTTTTT CSARDGPGELFF
TRBD1 TRBJ1-4 TRBV20-1 few TGCAGTGCACAAGACAGGGCTAATGAAAAACTGTTTTTT CSAQDRANEKLFF
TRBD1 TRBJ1-5 TRBV30 few TGTGCCTGGAGTGCAGGGACAGAAAGCAATCAGCCCCAGCATTTT CAWSAGTESNQPQHF
TRBD2 TRBJ2-3 TRBV13 . TGTGCCAGCAGCTCTCGGGACTACACAGATACGCAGTATTTT CASSSRDYTDTQYF
TRBD1 TRBJ1-2 TRBV27 many TGTGCCAGCAGTTTATCGAGGGGACAGGGGGCGAAGGGCTACACCTTC CASSLSRGQGAKGYTF
. TRBJ2-7 TRBV11-3 few TGTGCCAGCAGCGTCGGGAGAGAGCAGTACTTC CASSVGREQYF
. TRBJ1-6 TRBV6-6 many TGTGCCAGCAGTTACAACCGGGATAATTCACCCCTCCACTTT CASSYNRDNSPLHF
TRBD2 TRBJ2-3 TRBV28 . TGTGCCAGCACCACGACCGGGGGGACTTACACAGATACGCAGTATTTT CASTTTGGTYTDTQYF
. TRBJ1-4 TRBV6-6 many TGTGCCAGCAGTTACTCTGGGGGCACTAATGAAAAACTGTTTTTT CASSYSGGTNEKLFF
. TRBJ2-5 TRBV11-2 many TGTGCCAGCAGCTACCCCCGACTGGGCCGGGAGACCCAGTACTTC CASSYPRLGRETQYF
. TRBJ1-1 TRBV24-1 few TGTGCCACCAGTGACGCGGGACTTATGGCTTTCTTT CATSDAGLMAFF
. TRBJ2-3 TRBV18 many TGTGCCAGCTCCAAACCGGGGGCAGATACGCAGTATTTT CASSKPGADTQYF
. TRBJ1-2 TRBV28 many TGTGCCAGCAGTCCCCGGACAGAGATCTATGGCTACACCTTC CASSPRTEIYGYTF
. TRBJ1-3 TRBV3-1 many TGTGCCAGCAGCCAAGACGCTGGAAACACCATATATTTT CASSQDAGNTIYF
TRBD1 TRBJ2-5 TRBV6-6 many TGTGCCAGCAGTTACTCGACAGGGGTGGGGCAAGAGACCCAGTACTTC CASSYSTGVGQETQYF